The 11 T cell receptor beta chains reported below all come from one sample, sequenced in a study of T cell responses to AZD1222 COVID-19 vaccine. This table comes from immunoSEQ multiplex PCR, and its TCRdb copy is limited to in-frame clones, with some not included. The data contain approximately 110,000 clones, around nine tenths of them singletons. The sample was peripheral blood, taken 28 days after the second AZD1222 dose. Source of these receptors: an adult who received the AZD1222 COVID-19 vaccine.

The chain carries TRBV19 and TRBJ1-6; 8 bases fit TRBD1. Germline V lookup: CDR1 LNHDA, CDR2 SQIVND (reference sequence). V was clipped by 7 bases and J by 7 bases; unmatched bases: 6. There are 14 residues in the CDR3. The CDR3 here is CASNPRQGNSPLHF. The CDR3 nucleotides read TGTGCCAGTAACCCTAGACAGGGGAATTCACCCCTCCACTTT.

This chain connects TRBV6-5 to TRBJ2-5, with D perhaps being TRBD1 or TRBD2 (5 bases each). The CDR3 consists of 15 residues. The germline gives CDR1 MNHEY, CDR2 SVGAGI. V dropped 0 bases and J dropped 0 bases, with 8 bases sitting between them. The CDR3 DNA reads TGTGCCAGCAGTTACTCCGGGACGGACCAAGAGACCCAGTACTTC. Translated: CASSYSGTDQETQYF.

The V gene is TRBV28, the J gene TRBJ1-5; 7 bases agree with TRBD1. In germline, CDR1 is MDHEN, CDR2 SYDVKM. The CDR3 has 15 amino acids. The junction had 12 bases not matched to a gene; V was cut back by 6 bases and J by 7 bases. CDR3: CASRPGTEITQPQHF. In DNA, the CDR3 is TGTGCCAGCAGACCCGGGACAGAAATTACCCAGCCCCAGCATTTT. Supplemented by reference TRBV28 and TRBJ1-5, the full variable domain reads DVKVTQSSRYLVKRTGEKVFLECVQDMDHENMFWYRQDPGLGLRLIYFSYDVKMKEKGDIPEGYSVSREKKERFSLILESASTNQTSMYLCASRPGTEITQPQHFGDGTRLSIL.

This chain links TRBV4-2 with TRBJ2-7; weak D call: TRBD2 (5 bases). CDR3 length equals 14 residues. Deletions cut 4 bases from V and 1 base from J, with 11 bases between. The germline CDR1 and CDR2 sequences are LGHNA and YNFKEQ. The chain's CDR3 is CASSRVSGSYEQYF. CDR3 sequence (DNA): TGTGCCAGCAGCCGCGTTTCGGGGTCCTACGAGCAGTACTTC.

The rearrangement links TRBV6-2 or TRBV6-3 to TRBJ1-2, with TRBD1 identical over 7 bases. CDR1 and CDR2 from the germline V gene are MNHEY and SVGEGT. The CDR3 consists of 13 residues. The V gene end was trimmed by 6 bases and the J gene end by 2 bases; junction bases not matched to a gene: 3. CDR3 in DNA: TGTGCCAGCAGCAACAGGGGAAACTATGGCTACACCTTC. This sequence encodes CASSNRGNYGYTF.

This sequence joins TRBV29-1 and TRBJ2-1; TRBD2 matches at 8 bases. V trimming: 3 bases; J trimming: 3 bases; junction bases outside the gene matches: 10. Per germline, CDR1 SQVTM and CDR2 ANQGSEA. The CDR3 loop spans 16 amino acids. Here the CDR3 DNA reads TGCAGCGTTGAGGGACCGGGACTAGTGAACTACAATGAGCAGTTCTTC. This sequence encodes CSVEGPGLVNYNEQFF.

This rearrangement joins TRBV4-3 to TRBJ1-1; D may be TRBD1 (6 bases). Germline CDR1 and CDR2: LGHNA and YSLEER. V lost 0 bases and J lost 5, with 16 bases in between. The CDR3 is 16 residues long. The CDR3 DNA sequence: TGCGCCAGCAGCCAAGAATGGGGGGCAGAAGGAACTGAAGCTTTCTTT. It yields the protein CASSQEWGAEGTEAFF.

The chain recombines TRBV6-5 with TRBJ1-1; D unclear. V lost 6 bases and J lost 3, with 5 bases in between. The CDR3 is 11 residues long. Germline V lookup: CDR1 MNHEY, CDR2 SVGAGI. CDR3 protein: CASSAYTEAFF. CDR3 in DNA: TGTGCCAGCAGCGCTTACACTGAAGCTTTCTTT.

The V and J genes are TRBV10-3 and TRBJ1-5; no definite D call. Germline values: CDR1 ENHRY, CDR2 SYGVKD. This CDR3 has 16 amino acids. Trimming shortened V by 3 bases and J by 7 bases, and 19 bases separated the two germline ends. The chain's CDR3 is CAISDAGSQRGQPQHF. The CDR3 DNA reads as TGTGCCATCAGTGACGCCGGGTCCCAACGCGGCCAGCCCCAGCATTTT.

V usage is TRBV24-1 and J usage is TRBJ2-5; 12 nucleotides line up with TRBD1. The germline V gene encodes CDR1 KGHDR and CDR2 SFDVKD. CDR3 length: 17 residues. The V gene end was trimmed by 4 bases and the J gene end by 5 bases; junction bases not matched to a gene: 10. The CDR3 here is CATSDLAGTGGAETQYF. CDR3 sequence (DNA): TGTGCCACCAGTGACTTGGCCGGGACAGGGGGCGCCGAGACCCAGTACTTC.

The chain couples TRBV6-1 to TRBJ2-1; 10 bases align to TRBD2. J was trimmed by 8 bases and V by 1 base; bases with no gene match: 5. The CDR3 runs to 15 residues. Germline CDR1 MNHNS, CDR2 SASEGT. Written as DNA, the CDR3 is TGTGCCAGCAGTGAAGAGGCTAGCGGGAGCCATGAGCAGTTCTTC. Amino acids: CASSEEASGSHEQFF.